In its sample, the clone carrying this T cell receptor (beta chain) was seen many times. Its target is not known. In germline, CDR1 is SGDLS, CDR2 YYNGEE. CDR3 length: 15 amino acids. The V end lost 4 bases, the J end lost 5 bases, and 17 bases lay between the germline ends. TCRdb reprocessed the 5' RACE reads with MiXCR, giving one entry per CDR3 protein. Of 35,000 to 50,000 distinct CDR3 sequences in the sample, 2.5% to 3.5% were seen once. The entry originates in a study of CD8 T cells in ankylosing spondylitis. Study results and caveats: Apparently characteristic of ankylosing spondylitis blood was a TCR beta motif (under ten highly homologous variants). Significantly higher representation of disease-linked clones was reported for matched ankylosing spondylitis synovial fluid. Earlier literature documents some of the motif variants in reactive arthritis synovial fluid and blood.

The receptor comes from a male donor with ankylosing spondylitis or in good health (not recorded which). The sample taken for sequencing was blood, either unsorted or a sorted T cell fraction (not recorded which). The chain carries TRBV9 and TRBJ2-3, with TRBD2 as a possible D gene (6 bases). Here the CDR3 reads CASSPTGFGGDTQYF. The CDR3 DNA reads as TGTGCCAGCAGCCCCACGGGGTTCGGGGGAGATACGCAGTATTTT.